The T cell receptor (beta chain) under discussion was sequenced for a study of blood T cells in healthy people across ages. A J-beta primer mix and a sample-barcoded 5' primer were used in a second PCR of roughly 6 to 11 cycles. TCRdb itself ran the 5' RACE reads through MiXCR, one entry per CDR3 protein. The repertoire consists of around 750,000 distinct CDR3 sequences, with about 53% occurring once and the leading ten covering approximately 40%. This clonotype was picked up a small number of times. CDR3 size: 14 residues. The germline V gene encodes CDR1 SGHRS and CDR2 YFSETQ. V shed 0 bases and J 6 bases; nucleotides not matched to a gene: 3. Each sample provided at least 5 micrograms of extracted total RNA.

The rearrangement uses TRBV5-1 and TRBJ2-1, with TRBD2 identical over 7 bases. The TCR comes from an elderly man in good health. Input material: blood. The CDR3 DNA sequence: TGCGCCAGCAGCTTGGTGGGAGGGCCCAATGAGCAGTTCTTC. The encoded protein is CASSLVGGPNEQFF.